This entry describes one TCR beta chain. Original processing notes: Nucleated cell counts were estimated from reference gene primer amplification. Produced via immunoSEQ multiplex PCR; TCRdb's table is partial and in-frame only. For V, J and clone size, that table is used; D and trimming come from the DNA. In the table there are about half a million clones, approximately 85% of which are singletons. This CDR3 comprises 15 residues. Trimming took off 7 bases at V and 1 base at J, with 16 bases between the two ends. The germline gives CDR1 LGHNT, CDR2 FRNRAP. These data come from a study of blood T cell repertoires in COVID-19. The wider study: Samples of COVID-19 (acute and convalescent) were obtained from the United States, Italy and Spain. PBMCs, B-cell-depleted T cells, or T cells provided the cDNA or gDNA that made up the material.

The sample was peripheral blood. This receptor was taken from a human donor in a cohort sampled during active COVID-19. The genes are TRBV12-5 and TRBJ2-5, with D tentatively TRBD1 (5 bases). The CDR3 DNA sequence: TGTGCTAGTGCCGATAAAAGACAGCCCCAAGAGACCCAGTACTTC. Translation: CASADKRQPQETQYF.